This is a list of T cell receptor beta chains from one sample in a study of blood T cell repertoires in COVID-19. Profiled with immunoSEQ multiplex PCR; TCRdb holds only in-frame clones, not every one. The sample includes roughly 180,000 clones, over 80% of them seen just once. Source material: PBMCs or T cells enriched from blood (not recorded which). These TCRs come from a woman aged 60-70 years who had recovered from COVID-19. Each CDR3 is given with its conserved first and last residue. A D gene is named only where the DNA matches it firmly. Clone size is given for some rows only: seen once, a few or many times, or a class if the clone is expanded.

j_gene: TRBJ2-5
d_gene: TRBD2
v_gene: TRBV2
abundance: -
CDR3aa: CASSASGVRGETQYF
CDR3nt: TGTGCCAGCAGTGCTAGCGGGGTTCGAGGGGAGACCCAGTACTTC

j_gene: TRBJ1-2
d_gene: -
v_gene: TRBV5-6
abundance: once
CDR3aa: CASTPRGIRKGYTF
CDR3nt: TGTGCCAGCACCCCGAGAGGGATTCGGAAAGGCTACACCTTC

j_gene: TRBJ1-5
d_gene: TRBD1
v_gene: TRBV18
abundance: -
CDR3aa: CASSPRQGINPQHF
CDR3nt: TGTGCCAGCTCACCCCGACAGGGCATAAATCCCCAGCATTTT

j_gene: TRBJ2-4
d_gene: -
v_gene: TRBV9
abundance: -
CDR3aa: CASSPFLGQNIQYF
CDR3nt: TGTGCCAGCAGCCCATTCCTGGGCCAAAACATTCAGTACTTC

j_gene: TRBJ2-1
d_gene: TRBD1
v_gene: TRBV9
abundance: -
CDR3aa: CASSVIGGPYNEQFF
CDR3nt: TGTGCCAGCAGCGTGATAGGGGGCCCCTACAATGAGCAGTTCTTC

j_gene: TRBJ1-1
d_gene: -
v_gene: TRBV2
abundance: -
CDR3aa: CASSYLDSREEAFF
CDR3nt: TGTGCCAGCAGTTACTTAGACAGCCGAGAGGAAGCTTTCTTT

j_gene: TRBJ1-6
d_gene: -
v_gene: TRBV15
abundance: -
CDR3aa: CATSREFGYNSPLHF
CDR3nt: TGTGCCACCAGCAGAGAGTTCGGTTATAATTCACCCCTCCACTTT

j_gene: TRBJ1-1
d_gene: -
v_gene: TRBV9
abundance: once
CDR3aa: CASSPRNVLGDAFF
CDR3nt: TGTGCCAGCAGCCCGCGCAACGTTCTGGGCGACGCTTTCTTT

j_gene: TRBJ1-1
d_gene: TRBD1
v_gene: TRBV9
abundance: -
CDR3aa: CASSRSGFQGAYTEAFF
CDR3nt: TGTGCCAGCAGCCGCTCAGGGTTTCAGGGGGCTTACACTGAAGCTTTCTTT

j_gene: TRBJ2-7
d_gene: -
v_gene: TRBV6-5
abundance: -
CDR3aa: CASSYYAYGGYEQYF
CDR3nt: TGTGCCAGCAGTTACTACGCGTACGGAGGTTACGAGCAGTACTTC

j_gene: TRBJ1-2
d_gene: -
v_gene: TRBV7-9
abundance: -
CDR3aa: CASRTSGEGVNYGYTF
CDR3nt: TGTGCCAGCCGAACGTCGGGGGAAGGGGTTAACTATGGCTACACCTTC

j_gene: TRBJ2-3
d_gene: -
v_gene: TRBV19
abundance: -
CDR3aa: CASRYSDTQYF
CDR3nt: TGTGCCAGTAGATACTCAGATACGCAGTATTTT

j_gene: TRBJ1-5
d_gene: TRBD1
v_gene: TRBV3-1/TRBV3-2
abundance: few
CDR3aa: CASSQEGVQGAQHF
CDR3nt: TGTGCCAGCAGCCAAGAGGGGGTCCAGGGGGCCCAGCATTTT

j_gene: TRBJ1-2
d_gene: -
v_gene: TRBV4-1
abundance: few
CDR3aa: CASSQVIRTVRNYGYTF
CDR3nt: TGCGCCAGCAGCCAAGTCATCCGGACAGTCCGAAACTATGGCTACACCTTC

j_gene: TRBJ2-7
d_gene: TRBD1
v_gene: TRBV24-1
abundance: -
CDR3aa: CATSDMRQGHEQYF
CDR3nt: TGTGCCACCAGTGATATGCGACAGGGGCACGAGCAGTACTTC

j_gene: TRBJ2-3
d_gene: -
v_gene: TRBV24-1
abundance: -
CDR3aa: CATSDPAGTSTDTQYF
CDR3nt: TGTGCCACCAGTGATCCAGCGGGTACTAGCACAGATACGCAGTATTTT

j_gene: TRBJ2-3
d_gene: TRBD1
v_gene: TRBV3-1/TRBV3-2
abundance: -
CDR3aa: CASSQDSVGRGQADTQYF
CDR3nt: TGTGCCAGCAGCCAAGATTCAGTGGGCAGGGGGCAAGCAGATACGCAGTATTTT

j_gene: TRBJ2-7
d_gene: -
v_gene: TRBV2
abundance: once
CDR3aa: CASTPGYEQYF
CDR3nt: TGTGCCAGCACCCCCGGGTACGAGCAGTACTTC

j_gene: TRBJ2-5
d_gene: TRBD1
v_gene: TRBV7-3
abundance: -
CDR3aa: CASSKEGQGRETQYF
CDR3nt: TGTGCCAGCAGCAAAGAGGGACAGGGGAGAGAGACCCAGTACTTC

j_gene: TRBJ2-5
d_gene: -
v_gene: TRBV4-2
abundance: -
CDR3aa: CASSQVLAAGETQYF
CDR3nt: TGTGCCAGCAGCCAAGTGTTAGCGGCGGGGGAGACCCAGTACTTC

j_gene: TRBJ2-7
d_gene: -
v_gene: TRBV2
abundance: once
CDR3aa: CASSRQELEQYF
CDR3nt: TGTGCCAGCAGTCGACAGGAGTTGGAGCAGTACTTC

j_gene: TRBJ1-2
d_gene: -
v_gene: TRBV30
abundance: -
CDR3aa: CAWSRVGIYGYTF
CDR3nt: TGTGCCTGGAGCAGGGTGGGGATCTATGGCTACACCTTC

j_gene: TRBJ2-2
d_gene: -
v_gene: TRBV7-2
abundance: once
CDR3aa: CASSSRGGGWNTGELFF
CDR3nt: TGTGCCAGCAGCTCCCGAGGGGGGGGCTGGAACACCGGGGAGCTGTTTTTT

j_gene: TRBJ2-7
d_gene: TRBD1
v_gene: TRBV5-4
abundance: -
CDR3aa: CASSLGTGGDEQYF
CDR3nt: TGTGCCAGCAGCTTGGGGACAGGGGGCGACGAGCAGTACTTC

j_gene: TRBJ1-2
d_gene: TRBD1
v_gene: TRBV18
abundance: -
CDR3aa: CASSSTGGNYGYTF
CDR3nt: TGTGCCAGCTCTTCGACAGGGGGTAACTATGGCTACACCTTC

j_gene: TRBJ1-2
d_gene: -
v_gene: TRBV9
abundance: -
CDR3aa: CASSRDTQNYYGYTF
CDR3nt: TGTGCCAGCAGCCGGGACACCCAGAATTACTATGGCTACACCTTC

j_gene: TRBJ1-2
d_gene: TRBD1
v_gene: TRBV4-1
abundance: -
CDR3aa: CASSIPGQALGYTF
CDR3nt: TGCGCCAGCAGTATCCCGGGACAGGCCCTGGGCTACACCTTC

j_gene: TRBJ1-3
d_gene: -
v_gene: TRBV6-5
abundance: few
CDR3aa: CASRIGVSGNTIYF
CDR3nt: TGTGCCAGCAGAATAGGGGTGTCGGGAAACACCATATATTTT

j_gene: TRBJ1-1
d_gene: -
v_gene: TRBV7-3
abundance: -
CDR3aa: CASSLHQVAGEAFF
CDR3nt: TGTGCCAGCAGCTTACACCAGGTGGCTGGAGAAGCTTTCTTT

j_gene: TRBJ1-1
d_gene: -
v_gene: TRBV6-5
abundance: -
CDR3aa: CASSYRGWARNTEAFF
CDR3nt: TGTGCCAGCAGTTACAGGGGGTGGGCGAGAAACACTGAAGCTTTCTTT

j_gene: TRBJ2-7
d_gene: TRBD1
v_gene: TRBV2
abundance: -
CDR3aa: CASRTGQGAYEQYF
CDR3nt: TGTGCCAGCAGAACGGGACAGGGGGCGTATGAGCAGTACTTC

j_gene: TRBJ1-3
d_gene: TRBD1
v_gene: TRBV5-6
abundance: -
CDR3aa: CASSLGDRVGNTIYF
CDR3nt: TGTGCCAGCAGCTTGGGGGACAGGGTTGGAAACACCATATATTTT

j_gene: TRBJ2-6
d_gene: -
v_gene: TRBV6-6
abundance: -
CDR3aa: CASSYPPISGANVLTF
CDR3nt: TGTGCCAGCAGTTACCCACCTATCTCTGGGGCCAACGTCCTGACTTTC

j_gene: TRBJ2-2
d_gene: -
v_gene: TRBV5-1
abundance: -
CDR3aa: CASSRLPGRANTGELFF
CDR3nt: TGCGCCAGCAGCCGACTTCCGGGTCGCGCGAACACCGGGGAGCTGTTTTTT

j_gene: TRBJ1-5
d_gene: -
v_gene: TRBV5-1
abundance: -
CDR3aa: CASSEGSPHQPQHF
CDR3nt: TGCGCCAGCAGCGAGGGAAGTCCGCATCAGCCCCAGCATTTT

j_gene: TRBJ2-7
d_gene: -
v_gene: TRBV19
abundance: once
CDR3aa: CASSVGTYEQYF
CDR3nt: TGTGCCAGTAGTGTCGGTACTTACGAGCAGTACTTC

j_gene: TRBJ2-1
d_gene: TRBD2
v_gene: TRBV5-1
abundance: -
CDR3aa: CASSLGLASGRLYNEQFF
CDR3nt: TGCGCCAGCAGCTTGGGGTTGGCTAGCGGGAGGCTGTACAATGAGCAGTTCTTC

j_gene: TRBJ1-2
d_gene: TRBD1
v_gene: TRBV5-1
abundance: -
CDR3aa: CASGQTPGQGNYGYTF
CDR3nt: TGCGCCAGCGGGCAGACTCCGGGACAGGGTAACTATGGCTACACCTTC

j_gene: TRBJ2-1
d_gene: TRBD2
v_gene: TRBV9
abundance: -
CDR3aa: CASSAGLAGSVWNEQFF
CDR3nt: TGTGCCAGCAGTGCTGGACTAGCGGGAAGTGTTTGGAATGAGCAGTTCTTC

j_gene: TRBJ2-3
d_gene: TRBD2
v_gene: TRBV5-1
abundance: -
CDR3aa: CASSLVLAGGADTQYF
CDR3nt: TGCGCCAGCAGCTTGGTTCTAGCGGGAGGGGCAGATACGCAGTATTTT

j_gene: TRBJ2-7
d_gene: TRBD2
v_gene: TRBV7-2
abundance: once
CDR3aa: CASSVTSGGLEQYF
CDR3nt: TGTGCCAGCAGCGTGACTAGCGGGGGACTCGAGCAGTACTTC